This is a list of T cell receptor beta chains from one sample in a study of blood T cell repertoires in COVID-19. Sequencing was performed with immunoSEQ multiplex PCR; in TCRdb, only in-frame clones are kept and a portion is missing. The repertoire consists of about 210,000 clones, with about nine tenths occurring once and the leading ten covering under 2%. Material: peripheral blood. All receptors derive from a man aged 18-30 years with active or convalescent COVID-19. Each CDR3 is given with its conserved first and last residue. Each record gives: D gene, J gene, V gene, clone size, CDR3 DNA, CDR3 protein. The D gene is left open where the match is weak. Clone size appears in some rows only: once, few, many, or a class for an expanded clone.

>TRBD1|TRBJ1-2|TRBV18|.
TGTGCCAGCTCATCCAGACAGGGTGCAAACTATGGCTACACCTTC
CASSSRQGANYGYTF
>TRBD1|TRBJ1-2|TRBV10-3|.
TGTGCCATCAGTGAGTCGACAGGGGGTAGTATTGGCTACACCTTC
CAISESTGGSIGYTF
>TRBD2|TRBJ2-1|TRBV7-2|.
TGTGCCAGCAGCTTAGAAAGGACTAGGGGTACGCAGGAGCAGTTCTTC
CASSLERTRGTQEQFF
>.|TRBJ1-1|TRBV5-1|.
TGCGCCAGCAGCACGGACTCCCGGGGGACTGAAGCTTTCTTT
CASSTDSRGTEAFF
>TRBD1|TRBJ1-5|TRBV27|.
TGTGCCAGCAGTCACTCAGGGGGCTGGAGTTCGGTCAATCAGCCCCAGCATTTT
CASSHSGGWSSVNQPQHF
>TRBD1|TRBJ2-1|TRBV7-7|.
TGTGCTAGCAGCCAGGGGGCCTACAATGAGCAGTTCTTC
CASSQGAYNEQFF
>TRBD2|TRBJ2-1|TRBV30|.
TGTGCCTGGAGTGTATGGGGGCCCGCAGGGACTAGCTCCTACAATGAGCAGTTCTTC
CAWSVWGPAGTSSYNEQFF
>TRBD1|TRBJ2-7|TRBV19|once
TGTGCCAGTAGTAGAGGGACAGGGGGCCTCGAGCAGTACTTC
CASSRGTGGLEQYF
>.|TRBJ2-5|TRBV5-5|once
TGTGCCAGCAGCCTGGGGACACCCCAAGAGACCCAGTACTTC
CASSLGTPQETQYF
>TRBD1|TRBJ2-1|TRBV5-4|.
TGTGCCAGCAGCTTCCCGACAGGGATGAATGAGCAGTTCTTC
CASSFPTGMNEQFF
>TRBD1|TRBJ2-3|TRBV6-2/TRBV6-3|.
TGTGCCAGCAGTTACGATATACAGGGGGCGTCCCCAGATACGCAGTATTTT
CASSYDIQGASPDTQYF
>.|TRBJ1-5|TRBV2|.
TGTGCCAGCAGTGAGAATCGTCCAGGGTCCAATCAGCCCCAGCATTTT
CASSENRPGSNQPQHF
>TRBD1|TRBJ1-2|TRBV24-1|.
TGTGCCACCAGTGATTCTGGGACAGGGAACTATGGCTACACCTTC
CATSDSGTGNYGYTF
>TRBD1|TRBJ2-7|TRBV7-9|once
TGTGCCAGCAGCTCGGAGGACAGGGGGGACTACGAGCAGTACTTC
CASSSEDRGDYEQYF
>.|TRBJ1-2|TRBV7-2|.
TGTGCCAGCAGCTTGGACAGCTCAGGAAACTATGGCTACACCTTC
CASSLDSSGNYGYTF
>.|TRBJ2-3|TRBV30|.
TGTGCCTGGAGTACCCCGGGGAGCGCAGATACGCAGTATTTT
CAWSTPGSADTQYF
>.|TRBJ1-1|TRBV19|few
TGTGCCAGTAGTTCTCAGGGAGAAGCTTTCTTT
CASSSQGEAFF
>TRBD2|TRBJ2-3|TRBV30|.
TGTGCCTGGGGAGGGACTAGCCGAACCCCAGATACGCAGTATTTT
CAWGGTSRTPDTQYF
>.|TRBJ2-2|TRBV25-1|.
TGTGCCAGCGGTACAGGGAAATTTAACACCGGGGAGCTGTTTTTT
CASGTGKFNTGELFF
>.|TRBJ2-5|TRBV27|.
TGTGCCAGCAGTTTATGGGCCAATAAAGAGACCCAGTACTTC
CASSLWANKETQYF
>.|TRBJ1-1|TRBV5-5|.
TGTGCCAGCAGCTTCCTCTTGAACACTGAAGCTTTCTTT
CASSFLLNTEAFF
>.|TRBJ2-3|TRBV27|.
TGTGCCAGCTCCCTAGGGGGCACAGATACGCAGTATTTT
CASSLGGTDTQYF
>TRBD1|TRBJ1-1|TRBV19|.
TGTGCCAGTAGTATTACAGGGGGCGCGGTCACTGAAGCTTTCTTT
CASSITGGAVTEAFF
>TRBD1|TRBJ1-2|TRBV25-1|.
TGTGCCAGCAGTGGGGACAGGGAAGGCTACACCTTC
CASSGDREGYTF
>.|TRBJ1-2|TRBV19|.
TGTGCCAGCTCCAGGACAGAGCTTTATGGCTACACCTTC
CASSRTELYGYTF
>TRBD1|TRBJ1-1|TRBV6-1|.
TGTGCCAGCAGTGAACCGACAGGGGCGGACACTGAAGCTTTCTTT
CASSEPTGADTEAFF
>.|TRBJ1-5|TRBV6-5|.
TGTGCCAGCAGATTAGACGGGTCCAATCAGCCCCAGCATTTT
CASRLDGSNQPQHF
>.|TRBJ2-3|TRBV2|.
TGTGCCAGCACATTTGCACTCACAGATACGCAGTATTTT
CASTFALTDTQYF
>.|TRBJ2-3|TRBV5-1|.
TGCGCCAGCTTAATCGGACTCGAAGGCGGCACAGATACGCAGTATTTT
CASLIGLEGGTDTQYF
>.|TRBJ1-2|TRBV19|once
TGTGCCAGTAGCGCATATGGGCGGCCAGGAGGACGTGGCTACACCTTC
CASSAYGRPGGRGYTF
>TRBD2|TRBJ2-3|TRBV7-9|.
TGTGCCAGCAGCCCCCTAGCGGGCGCAGATACGCAGTATTTT
CASSPLAGADTQYF
>.|TRBJ2-1|TRBV21-1|few
TGTGCCAGCAGCAAAGCTCCGGGACAGGGGCGCAATGAGCAGTTCTTC
CASSKAPGQGRNEQFF
>.|TRBJ2-7|TRBV30|.
TGTGCCTGGGCCCAGGGGACCTCTTACGAGCAGTACTTC
CAWAQGTSYEQYF
>TRBD2|TRBJ2-7|TRBV4-2|.
TGTGCCAGCAGCCAAGATTGGTGGACTAGCGGGGACTTCTCCTACGAGCAGTACTTC
CASSQDWWTSGDFSYEQYF
>TRBD2|TRBJ2-1|TRBV5-4|.
TGTGCCAGCAGCTTGGATTCTAGCGGGGCCAGTTATGAGCAGTTCTTC
CASSLDSSGASYEQFF
>.|TRBJ2-3|TRBV5-4|.
TGTGCCAGCAGAGCGGGTGTCGGGCTAGAGACAGATACGCAGTATTTT
CASRAGVGLETDTQYF
>.|TRBJ1-2|TRBV5-1|once
TGCGCCAGCAGCTTGGGTCGGCGGGACTATGGCTACACCTTC
CASSLGRRDYGYTF
>.|TRBJ2-7|TRBV14|.
TGTGCCAGCAGCCAAGTTAACGGCTACGAGCAGTACTTC
CASSQVNGYEQYF
>.|TRBJ2-7|TRBV7-6|.
TGTGCCAGCAGGGGTGAACAGGGTTATCTTGCCTACGAGCAGTACTTC
CASRGEQGYLAYEQYF
>.|TRBJ2-1|TRBV9|.
TGTGCCAGCAGCGTAGACGGGGGATCCTACAATGAGCAGTTCTTC
CASSVDGGSYNEQFF
>.|TRBJ1-4|TRBV4-3|.
TGCGCCAGCAGCCAAGGAGCTGCGGGGGCAACTAATGAAAAACTGTTTTTT
CASSQGAAGATNEKLFF
>.|TRBJ2-3|TRBV19|.
TGTGCCAGTAGCCGCGGCGCCGGCACCCTTAGCACAGATACGCAGTATTTT
CASSRGAGTLSTDTQYF
>TRBD1|TRBJ2-3|TRBV7-9|.
TGTGCCAGCGCCCTGACAGGGGTGGGTGCAGATACGCAGTATTTT
CASALTGVGADTQYF
>.|TRBJ1-1|TRBV19|.
TGTGCCAGTAGGTCGAGGGGAGGAACTGAAGCTTTCTTT
CASRSRGGTEAFF
>.|TRBJ2-2|TRBV30|.
TGTGCCTGGAGTGTACCCAGGACCACCGAGGGCGGGGAGCTGTTTTTT
CAWSVPRTTEGGELFF
>TRBD1|TRBJ1-1|TRBV25-1|.
TGTGCCAGCAGTGGGTACAGGGGCTCTTACCGCCCTGAAGCTTTCTTT
CASSGYRGSYRPEAFF
>.|TRBJ1-2|TRBV9|.
TGTGCCAGCAGCGTTGCGGCAGGGCCGGGCGGAGGGAATGGCTACACCTTC
CASSVAAGPGGGNGYTF
>.|TRBJ2-2|TRBV5-1|.
TGCGCCAGCAGCTCCGGGGACTCCAACACCGGGGAGCTGTTTTTT
CASSSGDSNTGELFF
>TRBD2|TRBJ2-3|TRBV11-3|.
TGTGCCAGCAGCTCCCGACTAGCGGACACAGATACGCAGTATTTT
CASSSRLADTDTQYF
>.|TRBJ1-2|TRBV6-6|.
TGTGCCAGCAGTTACTCGGCGGCTAACTATGGCTACACCTTC
CASSYSAANYGYTF
>TRBD1|TRBJ1-5|TRBV2|.
TGTGCCAGCACCCCAGGGGGCGATCAGCCCCAGCATTTT
CASTPGGDQPQHF
>.|TRBJ2-5|TRBV6-4|.
TGTGCCAGCAGTGACTCGCCGTCGTGGATGGGGAGACAAGAGACCCAGTACTTC
CASSDSPSWMGRQETQYF
>TRBD1|TRBJ1-2|TRBV5-1|.
TGCGCCAGCAGCCCCAGGACAGGGACCCTTTTGTCTTCGGGCTACACCTTC
CASSPRTGTLLSSGYTF
>.|TRBJ1-4|TRBV2|.
TGTGCCAGCAGTGTTGGTCGGAGGGAAAAACTGTTTTTT
CASSVGRREKLFF
>TRBD1|TRBJ2-3|TRBV27|.
TGTGCCAGCAGTTTCTCTAAACCGGGACAGGGTGGAGATACGCAGTATTTT
CASSFSKPGQGGDTQYF
>.|TRBJ1-5|TRBV6-6|few
TGTGCCAGCAAACCAGACGGACTGAGGGCCCAGCATTTT
CASKPDGLRAQHF
>.|TRBJ1-1|TRBV6-5|.
TGTGCCAGCAGTTGGGCGGGGAGGAACACTGAAGCTTTCTTT
CASSWAGRNTEAFF
>.|TRBJ1-6|TRBV12-5|.
TGTGCTAGTGGTTTGGGGGCCGGTAATTCACCCCTCCACTTT
CASGLGAGNSPLHF